The source of this TCR beta chain is a study of vaccination effects on CD4 cells after COVID-19. Points from the study as a whole: Few convalescent patients were studied, and early post-infection samples were lacking.

Details on this clone: Antigen specificity is unknown.

ViraFEST assay sequencing came after antigen-specific CD4+ T cells were expanded with viral peptide pools. Cultured cells yielded isolated CD4+ T cells after less than 11 days. No vaccinee had earlier SARS-CoV-2 infection, and nucleocapsid antibodies were negative. Every well housed two million PBMC, which grew in culture alongside around 10 IU/ml IL-2 and 8.5 to 10 ug/ml peptides. The assay was immunoSEQ multiplex PCR, and TCRdb's table has in-frame clones only and misses some. Of about 43,000 clones listed, around 78% were seen once; the top ten hold under 14%. The germline CDR1 and CDR2 sequences are KGHDR and SFDVKD. The CDR3 length is 16 residues. J gave up 4 bases and V 11 bases, and 13 bases lay outside the gene matches.

This sequence originates from a human donor who received a COVID-19 vaccine. The J gene is TRBJ2-2, the V gene TRBV24-1, with TRBD1 identical over 9 bases. The sequencing used CD4+ T cells from PBMCs cultured with SARS-CoV-2 spike peptides, collected before COVID-19 vaccination. The CDR3 loop reads CANLSGQGCGTGELFF. CDR3 bases: TGTGCCAACCTTTCCGGACAGGGGTGCGGCACCGGGGAGCTGTTTTTT.